At least ten counts were recorded for the clone carrying this TCR beta chain. TCRdb re-analysed the RT-PCR reads in MiXCR, keeping a single row per CDR3 protein. Of about 680,000 distinct CDR3 sequences listed, 14% are singletons. The germline V and J ends were trimmed by 2 bases and 4 bases, with 11 bases remaining between them. CDR1 is LGHDT, CDR2 YNNKEL, per germline (reference sequence). CDR3 length: 14 amino acids. The source of this sequence is a female donor in good health, serving as a healthy control. The sequencing sample was made of memory CD4+ T cells from blood. This chain joins TRBV3-1 and TRBJ1-2, with unresolved D. As DNA, the CDR3 is TGTGCCAGCAGCCAATCGGAAGGACCCTATGGCTACACCTTC. This sequence encodes CASSQSEGPYGYTF.